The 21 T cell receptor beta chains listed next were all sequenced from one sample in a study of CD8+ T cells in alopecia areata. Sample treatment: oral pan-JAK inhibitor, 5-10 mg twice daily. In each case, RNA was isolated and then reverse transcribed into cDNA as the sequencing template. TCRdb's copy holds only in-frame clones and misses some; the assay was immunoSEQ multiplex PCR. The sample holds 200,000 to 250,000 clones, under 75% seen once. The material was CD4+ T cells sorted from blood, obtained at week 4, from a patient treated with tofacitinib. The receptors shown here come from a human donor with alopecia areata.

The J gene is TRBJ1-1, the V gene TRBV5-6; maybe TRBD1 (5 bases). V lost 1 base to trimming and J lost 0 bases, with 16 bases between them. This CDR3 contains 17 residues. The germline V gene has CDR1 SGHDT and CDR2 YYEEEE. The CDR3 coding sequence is TGTGCCAGCAGCTTGCCCACCTTGGGCAGGGTGAACACTGAAGCTTTCTTT. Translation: CASSLPTLGRVNTEAFF.

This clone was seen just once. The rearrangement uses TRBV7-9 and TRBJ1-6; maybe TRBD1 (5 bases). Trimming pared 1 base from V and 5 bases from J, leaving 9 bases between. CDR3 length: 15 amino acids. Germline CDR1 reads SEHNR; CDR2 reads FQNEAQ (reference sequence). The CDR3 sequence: CASSLGDRDNSPLHF. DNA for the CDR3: TGTGCCAGCAGCTTAGGAGACAGAGATAATTCACCCCTCCACTTT.

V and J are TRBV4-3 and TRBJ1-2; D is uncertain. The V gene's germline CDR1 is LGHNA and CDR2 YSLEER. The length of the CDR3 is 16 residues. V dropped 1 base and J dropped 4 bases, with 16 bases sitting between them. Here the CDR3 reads CASSQGVVGNGYGYTF. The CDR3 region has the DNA TGCGCCAGCAGCCAAGGAGTGGTCGGAAACGGCTATGGCTACACCTTC.

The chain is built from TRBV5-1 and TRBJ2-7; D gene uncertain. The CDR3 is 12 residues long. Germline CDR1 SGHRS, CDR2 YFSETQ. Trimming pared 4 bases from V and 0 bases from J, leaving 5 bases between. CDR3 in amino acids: CASSIDSYEQYF. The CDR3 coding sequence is TGCGCCAGCAGCATCGACTCCTACGAGCAGTACTTC.

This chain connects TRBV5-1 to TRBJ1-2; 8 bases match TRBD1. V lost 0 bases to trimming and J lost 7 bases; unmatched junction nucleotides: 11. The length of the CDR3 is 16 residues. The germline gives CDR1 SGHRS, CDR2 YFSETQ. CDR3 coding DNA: TGCGCCAGCAGCTTGGACCCCCCTCAGGGGGCCAGTGGCTACACCTTC. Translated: CASSLDPPQGASGYTF. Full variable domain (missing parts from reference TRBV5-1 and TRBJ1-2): KAGVTQTPRYLIKTRGQQVTLSCSPISGHRSVSWYQQTPGQGLQFLFEYFSETQRNKGNFPGRFSGRQFSNSRSEMNVSTLELGDSALYLCASSLDPPQGASGYTFGSGTRLTVV.

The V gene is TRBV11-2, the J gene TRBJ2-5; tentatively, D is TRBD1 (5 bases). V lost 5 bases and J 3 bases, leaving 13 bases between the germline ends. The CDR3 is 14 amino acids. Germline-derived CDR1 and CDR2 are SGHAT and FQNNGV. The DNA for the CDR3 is TGTGCCAGCAGCAACTCGGGCAGGGAAGAGACCCAGTACTTC. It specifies CASSNSGREETQYF.

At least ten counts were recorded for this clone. CDR3 region: CSVVLEGRAGELFF. The DNA for the CDR3 is TGCAGCGTTGTATTGGAGGGGCGGGCCGGGGAGCTGTTTTTT. The V gene is TRBV29-1, the J gene TRBJ2-2; TRBD2 might be the D (6 bases). Trimming removed 4 bases at V and 6 bases at J, with 15 bases between. The CDR3 spans 14 residues. The germline CDR1 and CDR2 sequences are SQVTM and ANQGSEA.

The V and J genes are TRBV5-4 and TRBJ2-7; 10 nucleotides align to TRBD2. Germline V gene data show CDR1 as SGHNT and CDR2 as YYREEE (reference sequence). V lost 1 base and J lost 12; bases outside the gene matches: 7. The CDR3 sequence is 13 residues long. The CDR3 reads CASSLSLAGVRYF. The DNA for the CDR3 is TGTGCCAGCAGCTTGAGCCTAGCGGGGGTACGGTACTTC.

CDR3 nucleotide sequence: TGCGCCAGCAGCCAAGATCGGGCAGTTGGTTCACCCCTCCACTTT. This sequence encodes CASSQDRAVGSPLHF. The gene calls are TRBV4-3 and TRBJ1-6; no clear D gene. The V gene's germline CDR1 is LGHNA and CDR2 YSLEER. The CDR3 is 15 residues long. Between the trimmed V and J ends, which lost 0 bases and 9 bases, there was a span of 12 bases.

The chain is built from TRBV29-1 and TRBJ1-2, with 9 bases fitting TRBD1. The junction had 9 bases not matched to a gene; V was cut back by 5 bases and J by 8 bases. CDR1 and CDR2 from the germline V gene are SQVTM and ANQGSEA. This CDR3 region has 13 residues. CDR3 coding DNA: TGCAGCGTTCTGGAGGACAGGGGCAGCGGCTACACCTTC. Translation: CSVLEDRGSGYTF.

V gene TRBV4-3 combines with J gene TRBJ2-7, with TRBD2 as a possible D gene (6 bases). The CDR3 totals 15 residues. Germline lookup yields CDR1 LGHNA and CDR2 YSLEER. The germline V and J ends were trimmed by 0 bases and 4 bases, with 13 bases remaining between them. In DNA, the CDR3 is TGCGCCAGCAGCCAAGAACTAGCTCGTGGGTACGAGCAGTACTTC. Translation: CASSQELARGYEQYF.

CDR3: CAWSVLAETQYF. CDR3 DNA sequence: TGTGCCTGGAGTGTACTAGCGGAGACCCAGTACTTC. The chain employs TRBV30 and TRBJ2-5, with 7 bases lining up with TRBD2. This CDR3 spans 12 amino acids. The junction had 0 bases not matched to a gene; V was cut back by 0 bases and J by 5 bases. Germline assignment: CDR1 GTSNPN and CDR2 SVGIG (reference sequence). Looking up the rest from reference TRBV30 and TRBJ2-5 gives the full variable domain: SQTIHQWPATLVQPVGSPLSLECTVEGTSNPNLYWYRQAAGRGLQLLFYSVGIGQISSEVPQNLSASRPQDRQFILSSKKLLLSDSGFYLCAWSVLAETQYFGPGTRLLVL.

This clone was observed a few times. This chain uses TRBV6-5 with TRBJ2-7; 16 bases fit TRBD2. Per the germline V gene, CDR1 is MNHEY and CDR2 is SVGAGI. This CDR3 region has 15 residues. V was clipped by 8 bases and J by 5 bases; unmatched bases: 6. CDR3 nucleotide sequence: TGTGCCAGCGCGGGACTAGCGGGGGGGGGCGACGAGCAGTACTTC. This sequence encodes CASAGLAGGGDEQYF.

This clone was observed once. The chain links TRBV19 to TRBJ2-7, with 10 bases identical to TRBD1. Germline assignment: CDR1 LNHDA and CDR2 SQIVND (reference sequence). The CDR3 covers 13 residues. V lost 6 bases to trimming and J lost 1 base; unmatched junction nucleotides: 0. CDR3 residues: CASRGQGSYEQYF. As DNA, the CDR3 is TGTGCCAGTAGGGGACAGGGGTCCTACGAGCAGTACTTC.

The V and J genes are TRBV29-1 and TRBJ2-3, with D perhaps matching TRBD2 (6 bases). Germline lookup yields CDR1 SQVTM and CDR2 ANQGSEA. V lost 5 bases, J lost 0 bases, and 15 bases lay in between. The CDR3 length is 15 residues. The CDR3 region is CSVSRAGLSTDTQYF. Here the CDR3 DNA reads TGCAGCGTTTCCCGGGCGGGGCTAAGCACAGATACGCAGTATTTT.

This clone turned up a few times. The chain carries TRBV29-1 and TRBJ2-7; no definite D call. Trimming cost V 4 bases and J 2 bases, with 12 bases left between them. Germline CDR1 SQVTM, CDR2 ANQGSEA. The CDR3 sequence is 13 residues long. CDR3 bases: TGCAGCGTTGTTAACCCGCCAACCTACGAGCAGTACTTC. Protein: CSVVNPPTYEQYF.

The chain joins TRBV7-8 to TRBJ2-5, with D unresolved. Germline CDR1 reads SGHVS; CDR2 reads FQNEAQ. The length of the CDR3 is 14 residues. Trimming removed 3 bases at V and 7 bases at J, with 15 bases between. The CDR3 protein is CASSLRLGMGTQYF. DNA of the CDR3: TGTGCCAGCAGCTTGCGGTTGGGCATGGGGACCCAGTACTTC.

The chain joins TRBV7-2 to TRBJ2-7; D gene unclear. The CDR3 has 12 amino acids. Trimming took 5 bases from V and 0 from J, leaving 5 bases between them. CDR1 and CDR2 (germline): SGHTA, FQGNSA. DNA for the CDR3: TGTGCCAGCAGCCCCCTCTCCTACGAGCAGTACTTC. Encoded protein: CASSPLSYEQYF.

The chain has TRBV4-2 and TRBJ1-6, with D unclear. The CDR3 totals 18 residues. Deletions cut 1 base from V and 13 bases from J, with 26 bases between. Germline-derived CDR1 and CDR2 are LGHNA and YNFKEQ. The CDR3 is CASSQGPRLDRRIRPLHF. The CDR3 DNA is TGTGCCAGCAGCCAAGGTCCGAGGTTGGACCGGAGAATTCGGCCCCTCCACTTT.

This chain's CDR3 is CASDRDNRNIQYF. CDR3 nucleotides: TGTGCCAGCGATCGGGACAACCGAAACATTCAGTACTTC. J is TRBJ2-4 and V is TRBV9, with D maybe TRBD1 (6 bases). CDR3 size: 13 residues. Germline V gene lookup returns CDR1 SGDLS and CDR2 YYNGEE. Trimming shortened V by 7 bases and J by 6 bases, and 14 bases separated the two germline ends.

CDR3 bases: TGTGCCAGCAGCTTAGACACTCTCTCAACAGGGAAGTTCTACGAGCAGTACTTC. It specifies CASSLDTLSTGKFYEQYF. The chain combines TRBV7-9 with TRBJ2-7; D is possibly TRBD1 (6 bases). V was pared by 1 base and J by 3 bases, with 22 bases between. This CDR3 comprises 18 residues. Germline CDR1 is SEHNR and CDR2 is FQNEAQ (reference sequence).